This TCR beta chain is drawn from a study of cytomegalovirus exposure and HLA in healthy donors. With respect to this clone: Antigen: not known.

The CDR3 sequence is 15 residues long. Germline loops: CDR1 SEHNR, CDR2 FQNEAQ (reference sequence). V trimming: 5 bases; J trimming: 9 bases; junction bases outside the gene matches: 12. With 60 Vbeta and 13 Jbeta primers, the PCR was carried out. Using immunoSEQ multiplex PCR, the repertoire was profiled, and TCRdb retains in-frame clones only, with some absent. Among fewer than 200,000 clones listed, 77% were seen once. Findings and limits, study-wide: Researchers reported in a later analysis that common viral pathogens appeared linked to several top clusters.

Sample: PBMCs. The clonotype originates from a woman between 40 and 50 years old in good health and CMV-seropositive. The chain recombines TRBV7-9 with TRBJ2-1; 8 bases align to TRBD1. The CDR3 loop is CASSLPGQGGGEQFF. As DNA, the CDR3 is TGTGCCAGCAGCCTTCCCGGACAGGGAGGAGGTGAGCAGTTCTTC.